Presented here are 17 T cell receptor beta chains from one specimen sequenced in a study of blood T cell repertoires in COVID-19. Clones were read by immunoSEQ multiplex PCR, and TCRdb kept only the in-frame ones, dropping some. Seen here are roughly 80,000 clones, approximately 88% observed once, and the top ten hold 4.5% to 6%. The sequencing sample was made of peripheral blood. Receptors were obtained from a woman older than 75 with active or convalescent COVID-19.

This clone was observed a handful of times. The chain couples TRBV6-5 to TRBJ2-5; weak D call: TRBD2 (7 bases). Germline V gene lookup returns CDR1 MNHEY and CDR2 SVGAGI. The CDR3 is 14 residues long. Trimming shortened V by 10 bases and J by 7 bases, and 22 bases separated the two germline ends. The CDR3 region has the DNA TGTGCCACCATCCAAGGGGGGGGATGGGGGACCCAGTACTTC. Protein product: CATIQGGGWGTQYF.

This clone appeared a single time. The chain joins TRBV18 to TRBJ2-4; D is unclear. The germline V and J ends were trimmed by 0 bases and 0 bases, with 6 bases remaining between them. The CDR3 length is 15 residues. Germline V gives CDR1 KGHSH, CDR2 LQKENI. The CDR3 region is CASSPPSLAKNIQYF. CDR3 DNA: TGTGCCAGCTCACCACCCTCCCTAGCCAAAAACATTCAGTACTTC.

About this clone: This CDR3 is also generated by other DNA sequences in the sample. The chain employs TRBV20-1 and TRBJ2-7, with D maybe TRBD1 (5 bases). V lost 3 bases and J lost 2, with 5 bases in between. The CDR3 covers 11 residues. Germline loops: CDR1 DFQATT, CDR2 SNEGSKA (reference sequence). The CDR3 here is CSARDTYEQYF. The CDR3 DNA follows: TGCAGTGCTAGGGACACCTACGAGCAGTACTTC.

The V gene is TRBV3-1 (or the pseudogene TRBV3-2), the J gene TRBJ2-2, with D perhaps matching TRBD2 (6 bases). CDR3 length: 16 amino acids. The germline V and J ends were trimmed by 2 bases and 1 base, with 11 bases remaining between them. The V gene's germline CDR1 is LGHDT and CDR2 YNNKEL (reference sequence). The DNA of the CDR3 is TGTGCCAGCAGCCAATACGGGACTTTGAACACCGGGGAGCTGTTTTTT. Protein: CASSQYGTLNTGELFF.

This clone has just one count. CDR3 sequence: CASSSNRDTEAFF. The CDR3 nucleotides read TGTGCCAGCAGTAGTAACAGAGACACTGAAGCTTTCTTT. The rearrangement links TRBV6-5 to TRBJ1-1; D uncertain. V gave up 5 bases and J gave up 3 bases, with 10 bases separating them. The CDR3 totals 13 residues. Germline V gene lookup returns CDR1 MNHEY and CDR2 SVGAGI.

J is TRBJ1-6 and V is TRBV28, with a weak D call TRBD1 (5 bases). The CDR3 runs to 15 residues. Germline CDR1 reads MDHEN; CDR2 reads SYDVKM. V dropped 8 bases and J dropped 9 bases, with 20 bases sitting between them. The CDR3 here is CASSAFEGVGSPLHF. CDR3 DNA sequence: TGTGCCAGCTCGGCTTTTGAAGGGGTGGGTTCACCCCTCCACTTT.

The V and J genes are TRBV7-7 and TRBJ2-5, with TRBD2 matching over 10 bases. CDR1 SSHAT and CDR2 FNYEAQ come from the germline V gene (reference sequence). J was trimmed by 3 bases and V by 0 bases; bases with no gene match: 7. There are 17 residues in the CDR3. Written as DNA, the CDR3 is TGTGCCAGCAGCTTAGCCCCCGCTAGCGGGGGCAAAGAGACCCAGTACTTC. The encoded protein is CASSLAPASGGKETQYF.

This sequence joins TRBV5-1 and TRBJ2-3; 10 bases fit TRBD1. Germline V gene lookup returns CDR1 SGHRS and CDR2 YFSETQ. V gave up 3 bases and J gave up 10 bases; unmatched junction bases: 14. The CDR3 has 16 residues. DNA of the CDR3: TGCGCCAGCAGCTGGACTGGGACTAGTGGGACAGGGGCGCAGTATTTT. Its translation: CASSWTGTSGTGAQYF. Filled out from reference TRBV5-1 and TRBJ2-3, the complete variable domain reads KAGVTQTPRYLIKTRGQQVTLSCSPISGHRSVSWYQQTPGQGLQFLFEYFSETQRNKGNFPGRFSGRQFSNSRSEMNVSTLELGDSALYLCASSWTGTSGTGAQYFGPGTRLTVL.

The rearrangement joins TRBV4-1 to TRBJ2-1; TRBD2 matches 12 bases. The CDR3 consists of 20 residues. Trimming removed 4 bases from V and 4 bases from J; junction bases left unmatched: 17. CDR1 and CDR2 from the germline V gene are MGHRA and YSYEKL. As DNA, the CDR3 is TGCGCCAGCAGCCCGAGGAATCCCGATACTAGCGGGGGGACATACAATGAGCAGTTCTTC. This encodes CASSPRNPDTSGGTYNEQFF.

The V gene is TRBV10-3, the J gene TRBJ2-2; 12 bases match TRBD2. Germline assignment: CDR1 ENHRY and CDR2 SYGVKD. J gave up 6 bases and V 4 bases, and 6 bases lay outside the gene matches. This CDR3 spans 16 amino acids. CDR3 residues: CAISGRTSGKAGELFF. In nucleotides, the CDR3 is TGTGCCATCAGTGGCAGGACTAGCGGGAAGGCCGGGGAGCTGTTTTTT.

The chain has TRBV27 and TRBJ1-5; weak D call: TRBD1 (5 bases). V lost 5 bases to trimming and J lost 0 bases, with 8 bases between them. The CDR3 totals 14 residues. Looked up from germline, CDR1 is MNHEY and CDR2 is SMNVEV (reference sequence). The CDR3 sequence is CASSGRDSNQPQHF. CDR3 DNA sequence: TGTGCCAGCAGTGGCAGGGATAGCAATCAGCCCCAGCATTTT.

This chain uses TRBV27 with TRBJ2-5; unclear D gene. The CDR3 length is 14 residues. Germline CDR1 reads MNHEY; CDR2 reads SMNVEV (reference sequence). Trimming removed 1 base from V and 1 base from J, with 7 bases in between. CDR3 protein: CASSLLGAQETQYF. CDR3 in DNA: TGTGCCAGCAGTTTATTAGGAGCCCAAGAGACCCAGTACTTC.

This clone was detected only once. The CDR3 protein is CASSLPRTGGYTF. Here the CDR3 DNA reads TGTGCCAGCAGTTTACCCCGGACAGGCGGCTACACCTTC. The chain links TRBV28 to TRBJ1-2; 7 nucleotides align to TRBD1. CDR3 size: 13 residues. The ends lost 2 bases at V and 8 bases at J; junction bases unmatched: 5. Germline V lookup: CDR1 MDHEN, CDR2 SYDVKM.

CDR3 in DNA: TGTGCCAGCAGTCTCGGACAGGGAAGAAATTCACCCCTCCACTTT. Its translation is CASSLGQGRNSPLHF. This rearrangement joins TRBV27 to TRBJ1-6; TRBD1 matches at 8 bases. CDR1 is MNHEY and CDR2 is SMNVEV in the germline V gene (reference sequence). J was trimmed by 7 bases and V by 5 bases; bases with no gene match: 7. The CDR3 is 15 amino acids.

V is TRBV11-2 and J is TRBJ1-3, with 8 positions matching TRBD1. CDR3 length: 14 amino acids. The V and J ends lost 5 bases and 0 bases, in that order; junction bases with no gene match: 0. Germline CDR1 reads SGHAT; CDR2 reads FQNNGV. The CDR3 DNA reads TGTGCCAGCAGCGGACAGGGCTCTGGAAACACCATATATTTT. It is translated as CASSGQGSGNTIYF.

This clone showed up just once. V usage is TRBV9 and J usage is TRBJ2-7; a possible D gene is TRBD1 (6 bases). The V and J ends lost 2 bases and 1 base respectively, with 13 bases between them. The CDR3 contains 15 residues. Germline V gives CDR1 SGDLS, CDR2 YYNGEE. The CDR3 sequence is CASSVSTGTSYEQYF. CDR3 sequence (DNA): TGTGCCAGCAGCGTCTCCACCGGGACATCCTACGAGCAGTACTTC.

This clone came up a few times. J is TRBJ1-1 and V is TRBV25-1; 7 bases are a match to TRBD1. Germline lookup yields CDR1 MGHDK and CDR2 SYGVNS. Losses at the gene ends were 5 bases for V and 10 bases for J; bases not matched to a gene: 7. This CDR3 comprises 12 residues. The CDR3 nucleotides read TGTGCCAGCAGTACTGACCAGGGGGGAGCTTTCTTT. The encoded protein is CASSTDQGGAFF.